The present T cell receptor (beta chain) was sequenced within a study of cytomegalovirus exposure and HLA in healthy donors (dated by TCRdb to the late 2010s). Regarding the research as a whole: An earlier analysis of about 530 of the donors reported 276 Gb of sequence data and 117 million unique TCR beta sequences obtained from around 170 million T cells. In the later analysis, no new phenotypic data were used to find candidate immune exposures; instead, reliance was placed on TCR beta sequences and their occurrence across donors. Among the roughly 370 genotyped donors, approximately 82% belonged to the genetic ancestry cluster associated with self-reported Caucasian donors. About five DR-DQ haplotypes were treated as single units for association and clustering because of strong linkage in the cohort. In addition to the first cohort of roughly 700 subjects, a separate validation cohort of 130 or so different subjects was used. Typing coverage varied by locus: roughly 620-640 donors for A, B, C, DRB1 and DQB1; under 550 for DQA1; approximately 610 for DPA1; roughly 450 for DPB1. Alongside the repertoire data, information on donor age, sex, ethnicity and CMV serostatus was compiled. Both class I and class II loci were covered by HLA typing, at four-digit resolution. The study profiled the T cell repertoires of more than 500 subjects by immunosequencing and related them to cytomegalovirus serostatus. A later genetic analysis took genome-wide SNP genotypes for about 55% of the roughly 670 donors and used that subset as a discovery cohort. An early release that covered about 640 HLA-typed donors contained about 300 gigabases of sequencing data and tens of millions of unique TCR sequences. In an earlier analysis of 500 to 650 of the donors, high-throughput TCR beta sequencing was used to judge whether each TCR beta V gene segment behaved as functional or pseudogenic. Every discovery cohort repertoire had been produced on one sequencing platform. The study was designed to test whether signatures of past pathogen exposure could be identified by cataloging public T cell receptors. To predict cytomegalovirus infection status, the study combined high-throughput TCR immunosequencing, statistical association of individual TCRs with disease status, and machine learning. On average, roughly 240,000 unique TCR beta nucleotide sequences were sequenced per donor among fewer than 500 genotyped donors of the cohort, with 15% to 20% of those sequences being non-productive. A later analysis re-examined previously published TCR beta repertoires from 610 or so donors and added high-resolution HLA genotyping to investigate patterns of TCR occurrence. Broad study findings and their caveats: Correlated functional status among segregating V segments might reflect linkage disequilibrium, but an unknown experimental factor could not be ruled out. An association between a missense DCLRE1C variant and V-gene and J-gene trimming of TCR beta chains was found in a later genetic analysis and replicated in an independent cohort. According to a later analysis, TCR association rates differed among HLA loci, with DRB1 alleles showing the most associated TCRs and HLA-C alleles showing the fewest. Because HLA typing was missing for some donors at each locus, association tests included only the typed subset. According to a later genetic analysis, donors in an Asian-associated ancestry cluster had fewer N-insertions in productive TCRs than the roughly 700-donor mean. For the cohort, immune exposure information was limited to CMV serostatus. Approximately 18 rarely observed V segments, including chromosome 9 orphons, were excluded from the earlier analysis of several hundred of the donors because counts were too low. In this cohort, only TCR beta chains were sequenced, and detectable features were limited by the absence of alpha or paired-chain data. Some IMGT-functional V segments, including TRBV6-2 and TRBV6-3, could not be told apart with the 87-base-pair reads, so those segments were excluded. A cluster of highly shared sequence variants was judged likely to be a technical artifact of the sequencing pipeline. A later analysis found that most CMV-associated TCR beta chains appeared HLA-restricted, with HLA associations seemingly driven largely by CMV exposure. Most TCR sequences were seen in very few donors, while some public TCRs were found in many individuals. When HLA alleles, especially DR and DQ, strongly co-occurred, attributing TCR associations to individual alleles was difficult. A later analysis associated 15,000 to 20,000 TCR beta sequences with specific HLA alleles at a false discovery rate of 0.05. Presence/absence analyses assumed roughly uniform sequencing depth across donors, an assumption that may not hold. The classifier was reported to diagnose cytomegalovirus status with high specificity and sensitivity in both the original and validation cohorts. Broadly in line with IMGT annotations, most TCR beta V segments showed up in productive rearrangements about 87% or about 30% of the time in an earlier analysis of approximately 600 of the donors. A further reported finding was that TCR beta sequences accurately predicted the HLA-A and HLA-B alleles for most subjects in the first cohort. A later analysis reported that several top co-occurrence clusters appeared linked to parvovirus B19, influenza, CMV and Epstein-Barr virus. A few of the identified cytomegalovirus-associated TCR beta chains were confirmed in vitro to be specific for cytomegalovirus antigens. It was suggested by the authors that the approach could potentially be generalized to other disease states and immunological phenotypes. A later analysis found that HLA-associated TCR beta chains were more clonally expanded and had lower generation probabilities than equally common non-associated chains. The study listed 150 to 200 TCR beta chains as associated with cytomegalovirus.

The cohort was made up of 666 healthy bone marrow donors. All cohort members were sampled while nominally healthy, although unrecorded immune exposures were likely present. The donor was CMV seropositive and was included in the group of about 290 seropositive cohort members. Each donor provided a peripheral blood sample, and peripheral blood mononuclear cells were used for TCR beta sequencing. Genomic DNA extraction from the blood cell samples was performed with the Qiagen DNeasy Blood Extraction Kit. At the junction V is shortened by 5 bases and J by 3 bases, with 32 bases in between. Its CDR3 holds 19 amino acids, cysteine through phenylalanine. Just the 57-base CDR3 DNA is kept, in frame starting at base 1. CDR1 GTSNPN and CDR2 SVGIG are derived from the germline V gene (reference sequence). The library was produced with the immunoSEQ multiplex PCR assay. For the multiplex PCR, a mixture combining 60 forward primers for TCR Vbeta segments and 13 reverse primers for TCR Jbeta segments was used. The CDR3 region of rearranged TCR beta genes was amplified from genomic DNA by a multiplex PCR assay. The Illumina HiSeq System was used to sequence the amplified TCR beta libraries as 87-base-pair reads. For the original study's pipeline: A later analysis tallied tens of millions of unique TCR beta chains across the approximately 670 repertoires, and approximately 12 million of those chains were shared by two or more donors. Raw reads were error-corrected and collapsed into unique sequences with a nearest-neighbor algorithm that merged closely related sequences to remove PCR and sequencing errors. V, D and J gene segments were assigned by aligning CDR3 sequences to IMGT reference sequences. For a sequence to be retained, a match of at least six nucleotides was required to both a V gene segment and a J gene segment. A rearrangement counted as productive if the CDR3 had no stop codons and remained in frame with V and J, and every other rearrangement counted as non-productive. Following IMGT convention, CDR3 was defined as the stretch from the second conserved V-encoded cysteine up to the conserved J-encoded phenylalanine. In an earlier analysis of around 540 of the donors, sequences lacking an unambiguous match to a single V gene segment were excluded. An earlier analysis of over 450 of the donors classified V segments as functional when productive rearrangements were above 56.7% and as segregating when the standard deviation between donors was above 5%. A statistical classification framework was built to diagnose cytomegalovirus status from the catalog of TCR beta chain sequences. V and J gene assignment, in a later analysis, came from comparing TCR nucleotide sequences with IMGT/GENE-DB human TR gene sequences. Using the TCRdist pipeline, a later analysis assigned CDR3 sequences along with most-parsimonious VDJ recombination scenarios. In a later analysis, every TCR beta chain was defined by the combination of its CDR3 amino acid sequence and its V-gene family, and reads without a unique V-gene family were dropped. In a later analysis, around 600 highly shared, low-generation-probability nucleotide sequences were removed to address suspected cross-contamination and a sequencing artifact. In a later analysis, a clonal expansion index for each public chain was calculated from normalized within-repertoire ranks of inferred template counts. In a later analysis, generation probabilities were computed with a VDJ recombination model fitted to out-of-frame rearrangements, and the resulting probabilities were checked against IGoR. Hypergeometric tests were used in a later analysis to score TCR-TCR, TCR-HLA and TCR-CMV co-occurrence, with a repertoire-size bias correction applied to the TCR pairs. False discovery rates were estimated in a later analysis by permuting HLA or CMV assignments 20 times. In a later analysis, co-occurring TCRs were grouped using DBSCAN, and TCRdist sequence similarity was added for clustering within HLA-allele-positive subsets. For co-occurrence clustering, repertoires with fewer than 30,000 or more than 120,000 public chains were excluded, along with 5 or 6 repertoires with anomalous nucleotide sharing. The table was pulled from immuneACCESS by TCRdb, which kept in-frame rearrangements only. Such tables lose some clones; where checked, under half of the loss comes from unresolved V genes, and the rest has no known cause. The V and J calls and clone size were taken over from that table, and D and trimming were inferred from the DNA. For this sample there are some 200,000 clones; around three quarters appear just once. Around 2% of the sample rests with the top ten.

With regard to this clone: The clone's antigen remains unknown. Base qualities were left out, and no much larger clone turns up one base away.

Input material: PBMCs. The chain joins TRBV30 to TRBJ2-7; TRBD2 is perhaps the D gene, given 5 matching bases. This sequence originates from a woman in her thirties in good health and CMV-seropositive. The sequenced DNA: TGTGCCTGGGCCAAGGGCCGCACCACCCGCGATTACGGGAACTACGAGCAGTACTTC. It translates to CAWAKGRTTRDYGNYEQYF.